Given below is one T cell receptor (beta chain) in context. These data originate in a study of cytomegalovirus exposure and HLA in healthy donors. 13 Jbeta primers and 60 Vbeta primers were used for the PCR. The repertoire was sequenced with immunoSEQ multiplex PCR; TCRdb's copy has only in-frame clones and lacks some. The sample includes over 100,000 clones, roughly 71% of them seen just once. Germline V gene lookup returns CDR1 MNHEY and CDR2 SMNVEV (reference sequence). V lost 0 bases to trimming and J lost 6 bases; unmatched junction nucleotides: 8. The length of the CDR3 is 15 residues. The sequence was obtained from a woman aged 40 to 49 in good health and CMV-seronegative. Sequencing was carried out using PBMCs. The chain recombines TRBV27 with TRBJ2-7, with TRBD2 matching 7 bases. The CDR3 nucleotides are TGTGCCAGCAGTTTATCCGGACTAGGGAGGGCCGAGCAGTACTTC. It codes for CASSLSGLGRAEQYF.